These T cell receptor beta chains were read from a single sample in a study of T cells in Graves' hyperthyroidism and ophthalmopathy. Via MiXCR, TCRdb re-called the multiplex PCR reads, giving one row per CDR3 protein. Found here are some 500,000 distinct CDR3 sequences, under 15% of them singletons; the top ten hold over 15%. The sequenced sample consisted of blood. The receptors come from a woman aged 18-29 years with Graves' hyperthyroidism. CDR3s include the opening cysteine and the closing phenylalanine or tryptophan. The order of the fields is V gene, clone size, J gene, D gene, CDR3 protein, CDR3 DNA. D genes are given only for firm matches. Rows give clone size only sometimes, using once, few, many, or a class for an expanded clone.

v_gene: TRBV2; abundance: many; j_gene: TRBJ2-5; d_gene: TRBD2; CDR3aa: CASSRTSGSALETQYF; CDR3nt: TGTGCCAGCAGTCGGACTAGCGGGAGTGCCTTAGAGACCCAGTACTTC
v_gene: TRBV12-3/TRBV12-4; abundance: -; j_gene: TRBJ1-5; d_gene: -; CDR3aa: CASSSHLSNQPQHF; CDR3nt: TGTGCCAGCAGTTCTCATTTAAGCAATCAGCCCCAGCATTTT
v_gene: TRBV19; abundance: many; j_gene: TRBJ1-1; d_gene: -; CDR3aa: CAIHMNTEAFF; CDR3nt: TGTGCCATTCACATGAACACTGAAGCTTTCTTT
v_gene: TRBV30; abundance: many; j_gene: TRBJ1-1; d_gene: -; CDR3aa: CAWSVAPSTFF; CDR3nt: TGTGCCTGGAGTGTAGCACCATCAACTTTCTTT
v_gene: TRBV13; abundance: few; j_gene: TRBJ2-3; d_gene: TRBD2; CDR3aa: CASSHGAGGPADTQYF; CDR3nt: TGTGCCAGCAGCCACGGAGCGGGAGGGCCAGCAGATACGCAGTATTTT
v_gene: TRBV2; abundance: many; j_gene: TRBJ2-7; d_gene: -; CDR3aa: CAWEVLLDEQYF; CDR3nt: TGTGCCTGGGAGGTTCTATTGGACGAGCAGTACTTC
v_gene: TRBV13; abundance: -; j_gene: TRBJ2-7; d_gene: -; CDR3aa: CASRGRGDLDEQYF; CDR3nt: TGTGCCAGCAGGGGTAGAGGGGACCTGGACGAGCAGTACTTC
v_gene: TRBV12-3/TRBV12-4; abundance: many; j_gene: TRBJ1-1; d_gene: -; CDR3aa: CASSETVEAFF; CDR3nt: TGTGCCAGCAGTGAGACAGTCGAAGCTTTCTTT
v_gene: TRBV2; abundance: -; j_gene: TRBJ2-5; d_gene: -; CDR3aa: CASSEFNLYQETQYF; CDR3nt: TGTGCCAGCAGTGAATTCAACTTATACCAAGAGACCCAGTACTTC
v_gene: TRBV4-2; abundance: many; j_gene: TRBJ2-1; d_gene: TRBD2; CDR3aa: CASSSLGREVYNEQFF; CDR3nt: TGTGCCAGCAGCTCATTAGGGCGGGAGGTATACAATGAGCAGTTCTTC
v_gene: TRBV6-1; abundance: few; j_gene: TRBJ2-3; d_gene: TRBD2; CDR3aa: CASSYLGGFTDTQYF; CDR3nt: TGTGCCAGCAGCTACCTGGGGGGGTTCACAGATACGCAGTATTTT
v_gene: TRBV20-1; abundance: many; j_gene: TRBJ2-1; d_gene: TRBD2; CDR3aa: CSARTSGSLWYNEQFF; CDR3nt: TGCAGTGCTAGGACTAGCGGGAGTTTATGGTACAATGAGCAGTTCTTC
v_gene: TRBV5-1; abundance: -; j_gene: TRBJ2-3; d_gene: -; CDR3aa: CASSLSPGVITDTQYF; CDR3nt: TGCGCCAGCAGCCTGTCTCCGGGCGTCATCACAGATACGCAGTATTTT
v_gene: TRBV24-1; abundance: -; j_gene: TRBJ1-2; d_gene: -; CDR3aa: CATSDLRGGYTF; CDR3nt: TGTGCCACCAGTGATTTACGGGGGGGCTACACCTTC
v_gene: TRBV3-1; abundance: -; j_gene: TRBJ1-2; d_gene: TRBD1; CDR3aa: CASSRQGADHYGYTF; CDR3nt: TGTGCCAGCAGCCGACAGGGAGCCGACCACTATGGCTACACCTTC
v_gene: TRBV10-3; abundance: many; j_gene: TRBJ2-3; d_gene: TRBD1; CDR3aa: CATIRDRERDTQYF; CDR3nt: TGTGCCACCATCCGGGACAGGGAAAGAGATACGCAGTATTTT
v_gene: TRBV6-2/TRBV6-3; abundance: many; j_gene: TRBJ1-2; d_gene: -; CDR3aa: CASSYSRVRKGIYGYTF; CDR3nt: TGTGCCAGCAGTTACTCGAGGGTCAGGAAAGGCATCTATGGCTACACCTTC
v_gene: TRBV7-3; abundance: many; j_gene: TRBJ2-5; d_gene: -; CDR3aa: CASSPGGGIGTETQYF; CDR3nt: TGTGCCAGCAGCCCTGGTGGGGGGATTGGAACAGAGACCCAGTACTTC
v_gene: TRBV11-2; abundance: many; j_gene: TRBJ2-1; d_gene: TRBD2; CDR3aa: CASSWPFLAGGPKDEQFF; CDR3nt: TGTGCCAGCAGCTGGCCATTTCTAGCGGGAGGGCCTAAAGATGAGCAGTTCTTC
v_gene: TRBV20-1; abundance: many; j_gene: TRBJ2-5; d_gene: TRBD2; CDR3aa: CSARDRGLAETQYF; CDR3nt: TGCAGTGCTAGAGATCGTGGACTAGCGGAGACCCAGTACTTC
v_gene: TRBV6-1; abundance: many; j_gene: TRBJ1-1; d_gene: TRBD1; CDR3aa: CASSLGGQPNTEAFF; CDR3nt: TGTGCCAGCAGTCTAGGGGGACAGCCTAACACTGAAGCTTTCTTT
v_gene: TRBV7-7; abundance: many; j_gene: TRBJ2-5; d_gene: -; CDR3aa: CASSPQGGVRETQYF; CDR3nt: TGTGCCAGCAGCCCGCAGGGGGGGGTCAGAGAGACCCAGTACTTC
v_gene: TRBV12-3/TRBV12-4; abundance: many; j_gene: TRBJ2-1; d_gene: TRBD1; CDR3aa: CASLGTGGYNEQFF; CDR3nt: TGTGCCAGCCTGGGGACAGGGGGTTACAATGAGCAGTTCTTC
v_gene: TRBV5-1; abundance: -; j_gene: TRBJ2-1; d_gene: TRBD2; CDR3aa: CASSLGTSGTNRFF; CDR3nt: TGCGCCAGCAGCCTCGGGACTAGCGGTACCAATCGGTTCTTC
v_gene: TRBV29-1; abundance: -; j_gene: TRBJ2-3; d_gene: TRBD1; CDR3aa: CSVEGTGGDTQYF; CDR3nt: TGCAGCGTTGAAGGGACAGGGGGCGATACGCAGTATTTT
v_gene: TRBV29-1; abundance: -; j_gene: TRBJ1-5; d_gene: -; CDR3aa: CSVDGGGNQPQHF; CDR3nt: TGCAGCGTTGATGGAGGAGGCAATCAGCCCCAGCATTTT
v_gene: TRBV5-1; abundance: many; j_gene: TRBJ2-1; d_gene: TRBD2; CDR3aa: CASSRTSGRLGDEQFF; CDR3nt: TGCGCCAGCAGCCGGACTAGCGGGAGATTAGGGGATGAGCAGTTCTTC
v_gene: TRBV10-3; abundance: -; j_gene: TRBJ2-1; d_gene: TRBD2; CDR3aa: CAISETGLATDEQFF; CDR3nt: TGTGCCATCAGTGAGACGGGACTAGCTACCGATGAGCAGTTCTTC
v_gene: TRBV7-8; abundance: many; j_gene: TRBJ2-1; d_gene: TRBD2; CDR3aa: CASSLGTSGSHEQFF; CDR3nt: TGTGCCAGCAGCCTAGGGACTAGCGGGAGTCATGAGCAGTTCTTC
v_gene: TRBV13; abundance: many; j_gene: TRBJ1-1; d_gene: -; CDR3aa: CASSYGGAKNTEAFF; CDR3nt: TGTGCCAGCAGTTACGGGGGGGCGAAGAACACTGAAGCTTTCTTT
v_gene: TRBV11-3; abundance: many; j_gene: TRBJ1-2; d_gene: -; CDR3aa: CASSLGVEYGYTF; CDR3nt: TGTGCCAGCAGCTTAGGCGTAGAGTATGGCTACACCTTC
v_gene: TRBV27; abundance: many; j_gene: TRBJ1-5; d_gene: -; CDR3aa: CASRDRLNNQPQHF; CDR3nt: TGTGCCAGCAGGGACAGACTTAACAATCAGCCCCAGCATTTT
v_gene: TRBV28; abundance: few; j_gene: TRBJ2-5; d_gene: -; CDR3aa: CASSSSKRRRGVQETQYF; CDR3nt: TGTGCCAGCAGTTCCTCTAAACGGCGGAGGGGAGTCCAGGAGACCCAGTACTTC